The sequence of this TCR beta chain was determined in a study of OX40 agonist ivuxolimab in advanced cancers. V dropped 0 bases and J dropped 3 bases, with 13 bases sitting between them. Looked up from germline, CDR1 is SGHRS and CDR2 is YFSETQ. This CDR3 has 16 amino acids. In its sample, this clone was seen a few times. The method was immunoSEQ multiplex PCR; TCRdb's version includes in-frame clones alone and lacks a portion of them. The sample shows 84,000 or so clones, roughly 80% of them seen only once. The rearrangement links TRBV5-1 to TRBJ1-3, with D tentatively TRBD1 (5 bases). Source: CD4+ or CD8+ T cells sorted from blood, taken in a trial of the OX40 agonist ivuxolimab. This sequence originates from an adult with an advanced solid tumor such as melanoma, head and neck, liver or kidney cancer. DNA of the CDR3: TGCGCCAGCAGCTTGGCCGGGGGACGACTTGGAAACACCATATATTTT. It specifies CASSLAGGRLGNTIYF.